This TCR beta chain comes out of a study of regulatory T cells in long-lasting Graves disease. General study points: Because few samples were included, accuracy may have been lower. Whereas new patients shared some 970 public clonotypes, persistent patients shared more, at about 3,000.

Time point of the sample: newly diagnosed GD, antithyroid drugs for less than 3 months. Following extraction of RNA from PBMCs, that RNA was used to make the TCR library. HTBI primers from iRepertoire and Arm-PCR of CDR3 regions yielded the TCR beta libraries. One entry per CDR3 protein results from TCRdb running MiXCR on the multiplex PCR reads. The sample has fewer than 650,000 distinct CDR3 sequences; less than 20% are singletons. Notes on this clonotype: Its specificity is not known.

The sample was also linked to a second study, of T cells in Graves' hyperthyroidism and ophthalmopathy. That publication notes: An initial round of RT-PCR targeting the TCR CDR3 relied on the HTBI primer set.

The starting material was peripheral blood mononuclear cells (PBMCs), obtained at new diagnosis, from a patient treated with antithyroid drugs. The clonotype originates from a woman aged 25 to 45 with Graves disease.

CDR3 in amino acids: CASSLDIDNEQFF. Here the CDR3 DNA reads TGTGCCAGCAGCTTGGACATTGACAATGAGCAGTTCTTC. V and J are TRBV7-9 and TRBJ2-1; a possible D gene is TRBD1 (5 bases). CDR3 length: 13 amino acids. V shed 3 bases and J shed 5 bases, with 8 bases lying between them. Germline V gives CDR1 SEHNR, CDR2 FQNEAQ (reference sequence).